Sequencing of this T cell receptor (beta chain) was carried out in a study of immune evolution from preneoplasia to lung adenocarcinoma (dated by TCRdb to the early 2020s). The study in broad terms: HLA loss of heterozygosity was found in more than 5.5% of AIS, roughly 15% of MIA and 25% to 40% of ADC lesions, and in no AAH lesions. The study profiled immune contexture across lung adenocarcinoma precursors and invasive adenocarcinoma using immune gene expression, TCR sequencing and multiplex immunofluorescence. Resected precursor lesions (AAH, AIS, MIA) and invasive adenocarcinomas were compared with paired morphologically normal lung tissue. Sample size was determined by specimen availability and not by a prior power calculation. The immune data were integrated with whole exome sequencing and methylation data obtained from the same cohort of nodules. A total of around 56 patients with pulmonary nodules who underwent surgical resection were included in the overall cohort. TCR sequencing data were obtained from approximately 56 patients. According to the study, about a hundred samples went through TCR sequencing. POLYSOLVER was used to infer class I HLA alleles from exome data, and LOHHLA was used to detect allele-specific HLA loss. The paper as a whole reports these results and caveats: Normal lung showed the highest clonality, whereas later-stage lesions appeared to have higher T cell density and diversity but lower clonality. The findings reflected association rather than direct causation, and larger cohorts with long-term follow-up and longitudinal biopsies were considered necessary. Normal lung had the highest top T cell clone frequencies, which appeared to decline progressively from AAH through AIS, MIA and invasive adenocarcinoma. Because every patient came from Japan and China, how well the results apply to Western populations was uncertain. The highest T cell clonality was observed in KRAS-mutant nodules compared with EGFR-mutant or double wild-type lesions.

The patients had resection in Japan or China between the mid-2010s and the late 2010s. Two lung cancer pathologists independently reviewed H&E slides to confirm the histologic diagnosis of every case. For nucleic acid extraction, premalignant or tumor cells were enriched by macro-dissection following pathologic assessment. FFPE tissue was used for DNA isolation with the AllPrep DNA/RNA FFPE Kit. This clone has only a few counts. No antigen is known for it. There are no base qualities to consult, and no much larger clone falls within one base. TCR beta CDR3 regions were sequenced from DNA using the immunoSEQ hsTCRbeta Kit. As for how the authors treated the data: TCR sequencing data were analysed with the ImmunoSEQ Analyzer. T cell clonality was defined as 1 minus Pielou's evenness, calculated on productive rearrangements. The inverse Simpson index, applied to productive templates, was used to measure T cell diversity. T cell density was TCR beta template counts normalized to usable DNA, estimated by amplifying and sequencing housekeeping genes. TCR metrics were compared across histologic stages using two-sided Kruskal-Wallis tests. Here the immuneACCESS table is served through TCRdb, limited to in-frame sequences with V and J called. Missing clones are a known gap in these copies; in checked studies unresolved V genes cover under half, and the rest lacks a known reason. V, J and clone size are taken as reported in that table, and D and trimming were inferred from the DNA itself. This sample lists around 9,100 clones; about 81% were detected once. Less than 3.5% of the sample belongs to the ten largest clones.

CDR1 and CDR2 are drawn from the germline V gene (reference sequence): LNHDA, SQIVND. The V and J ends are trimmed by 3 bases and 1 base, leaving 15 bases between them. The cysteine opens and the phenylalanine closes a CDR3 of 16 amino acids. The CDR3 DNA has 48 bases and is translated from base 1. The sequence derives from an older person with lung adenocarcinoma. This sequence uses TRBV19 and TRBJ1-1; no confident D gene assignment can be made. Sequenced material: FFPE lung adenocarcinoma in situ tissue. In light of the paper, this sample's cell subset or site label describes: preinvasive adenocarcinoma in situ (AIS). The DNA sequence is given as TGTGCCAGTAGTATCGCAAGGGTATCAAGGAACACTGAAGCTTTCTTT. It codes for CASSIARVSRNTEAFF.